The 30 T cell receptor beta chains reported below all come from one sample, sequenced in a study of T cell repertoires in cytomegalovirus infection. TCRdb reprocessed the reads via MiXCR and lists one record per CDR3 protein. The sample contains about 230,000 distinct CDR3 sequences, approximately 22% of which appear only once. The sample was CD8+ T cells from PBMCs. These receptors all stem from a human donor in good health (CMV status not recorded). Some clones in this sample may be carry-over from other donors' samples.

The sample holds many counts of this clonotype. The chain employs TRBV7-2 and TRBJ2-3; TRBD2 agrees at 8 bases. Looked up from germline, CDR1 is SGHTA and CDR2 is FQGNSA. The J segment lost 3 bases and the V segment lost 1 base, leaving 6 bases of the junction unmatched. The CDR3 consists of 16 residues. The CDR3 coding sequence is TGTGCCAGCAGCTTAGTTTCCGGGGGGGCAACAGATACGCAGTATTTT. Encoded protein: CASSLVSGGATDTQYF.

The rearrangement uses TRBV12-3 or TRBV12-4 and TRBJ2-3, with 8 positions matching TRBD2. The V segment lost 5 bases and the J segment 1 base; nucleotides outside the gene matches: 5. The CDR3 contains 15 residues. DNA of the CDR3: TGTGCCAGCAGTGAAGTACTAGCGGGCACAGATACGCAGTATTTT. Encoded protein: CASSEVLAGTDTQYF.

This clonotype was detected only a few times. The DNA for the CDR3 is TGTGCCATCAGTGGAGTTATGGGGGGACAGGGGAACAATGAGCAGTTCTTC. This encodes CAISGVMGGQGNNEQFF. The chain carries TRBV10-3 and TRBJ2-1, with 10 nucleotides matching TRBD1. Germline CDR1 is ENHRY and CDR2 is SYGVKD. This CDR3 has 17 amino acids. The junction had 11 bases not matched to a gene; V was cut back by 4 bases and J by 5 bases.

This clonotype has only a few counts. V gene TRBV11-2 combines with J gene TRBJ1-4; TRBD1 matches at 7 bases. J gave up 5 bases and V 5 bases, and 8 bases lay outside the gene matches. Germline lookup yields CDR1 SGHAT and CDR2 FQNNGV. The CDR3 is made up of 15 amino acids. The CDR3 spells CASSPQGGQNEKLFF. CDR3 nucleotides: TGTGCCAGCAGCCCCCAGGGGGGGCAGAATGAAAAACTGTTTTTT.

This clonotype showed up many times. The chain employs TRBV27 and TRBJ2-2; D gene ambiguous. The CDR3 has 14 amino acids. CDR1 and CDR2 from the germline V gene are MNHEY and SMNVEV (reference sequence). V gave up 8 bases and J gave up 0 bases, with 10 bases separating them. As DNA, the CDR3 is TGTGCCAGCCGCCTAGTCCCGAACACCGGGGAGCTGTTTTTT. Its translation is CASRLVPNTGELFF.

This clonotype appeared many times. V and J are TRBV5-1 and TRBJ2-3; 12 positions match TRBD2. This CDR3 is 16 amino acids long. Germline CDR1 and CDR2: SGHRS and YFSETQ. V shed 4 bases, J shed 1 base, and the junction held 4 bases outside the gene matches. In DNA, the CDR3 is TGCGCCAGCAGCAACGGACTAGCGGGGCGCACAGATACGCAGTATTTT. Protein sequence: CASSNGLAGRTDTQYF.

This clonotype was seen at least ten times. In DNA form, the CDR3 reads TGCGCCAGCAGCCAAGCCGTAGGATCTGGGGCCAACGTCCTGACTTTC. Translated, it gives CASSQAVGSGANVLTF. The V and J genes are TRBV4-1 and TRBJ2-6; D remains unclear. Trimming removed 1 base from V and 1 base from J, with 8 bases in between. Germline V gene lookup returns CDR1 MGHRA and CDR2 YSYEKL. The CDR3 is 16 amino acids.

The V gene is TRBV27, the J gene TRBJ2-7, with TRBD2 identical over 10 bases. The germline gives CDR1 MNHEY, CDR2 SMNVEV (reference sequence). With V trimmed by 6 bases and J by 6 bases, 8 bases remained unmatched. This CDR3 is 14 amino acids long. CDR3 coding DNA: TGTGCCAGCAGAACGACTAGCGGGCTCCCCGAGCAGTACTTC. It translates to CASRTTSGLPEQYF.

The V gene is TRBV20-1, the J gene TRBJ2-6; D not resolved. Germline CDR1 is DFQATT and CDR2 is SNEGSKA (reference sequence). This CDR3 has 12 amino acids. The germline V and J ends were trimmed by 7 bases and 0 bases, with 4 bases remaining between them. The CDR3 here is CSVPSGANVLTF. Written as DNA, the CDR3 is TGCAGTGTCCCCTCTGGGGCCAACGTCCTGACTTTC.

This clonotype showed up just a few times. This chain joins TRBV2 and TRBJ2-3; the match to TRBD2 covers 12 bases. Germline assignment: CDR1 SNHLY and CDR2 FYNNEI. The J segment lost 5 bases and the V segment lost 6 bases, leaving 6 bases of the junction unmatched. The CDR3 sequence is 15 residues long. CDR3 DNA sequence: TGTGCCAGCAGGGCTCCTAGCGGGGGGGAAGATACGCAGTATTTT. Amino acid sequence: CASRAPSGGEDTQYF.

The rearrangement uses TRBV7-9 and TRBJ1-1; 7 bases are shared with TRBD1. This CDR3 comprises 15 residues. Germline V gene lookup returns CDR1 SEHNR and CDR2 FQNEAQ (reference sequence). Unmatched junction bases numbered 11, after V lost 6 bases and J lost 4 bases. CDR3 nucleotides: TGTGCCAGCAGGCGTATCACAGGGGAGGGCACTGAAGCTTTCTTT. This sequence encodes CASRRITGEGTEAFF.

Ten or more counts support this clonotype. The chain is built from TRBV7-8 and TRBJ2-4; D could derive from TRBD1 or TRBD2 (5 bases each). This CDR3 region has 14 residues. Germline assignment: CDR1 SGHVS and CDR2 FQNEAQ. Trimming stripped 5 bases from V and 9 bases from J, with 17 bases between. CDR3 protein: CASSPQDWASIQYF. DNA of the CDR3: TGTGCCAGCAGCCCACAGGACTGGGCAAGCATTCAGTACTTC. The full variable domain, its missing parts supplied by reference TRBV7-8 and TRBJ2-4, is GAGVSQSPRYKVAKRGQDVALRCDPISGHVSLFWYQQALGQGPEFLTYFQNEAQLDKSGLPSDRFFAERPEGSVSTLKIQRTQQEDSAVYLCASSPQDWASIQYFGAGTRLSVL.

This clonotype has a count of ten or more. The CDR3 DNA sequence: TGTGCCAGCAACCCGACAGTCACCGGGGAGCTGTTTTTT. Translation gives CASNPTVTGELFF. The chain joins TRBV7-9 to TRBJ2-2; possible D gene TRBD1, 5 bases. Looked up from germline, CDR1 is SEHNR and CDR2 is FQNEAQ (reference sequence). Trimming pared 7 bases from V and 4 bases from J, leaving 10 bases between. CDR3 length equals 13 residues.

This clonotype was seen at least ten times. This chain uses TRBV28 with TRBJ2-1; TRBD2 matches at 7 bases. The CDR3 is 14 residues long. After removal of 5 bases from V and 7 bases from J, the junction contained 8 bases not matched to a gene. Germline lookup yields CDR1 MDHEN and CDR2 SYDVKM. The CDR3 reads CASSPRLAPNEQFF. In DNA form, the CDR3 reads TGTGCCAGCAGTCCCCGACTAGCTCCTAATGAGCAGTTCTTC. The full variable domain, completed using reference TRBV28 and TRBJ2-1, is DVKVTQSSRYLVKRTGEKVFLECVQDMDHENMFWYRQDPGLGLRLIYFSYDVKMKEKGDIPEGYSVSREKKERFSLILESASTNQTSMYLCASSPRLAPNEQFFGPGTRLTVL.

CDR3 sequence reads: CASSVSTGWNGYTF. The CDR3 coding sequence is TGTGCCAGCAGTGTATCGACAGGGTGGAATGGCTACACCTTC. V and J are TRBV25-1 and TRBJ1-2, with 7 bases identical to TRBD1. After removal of 4 bases from V and 6 bases from J, the junction contained 8 bases not matched to a gene. The CDR3 has 14 residues. CDR1 is MGHDK, CDR2 SYGVNS, per germline.

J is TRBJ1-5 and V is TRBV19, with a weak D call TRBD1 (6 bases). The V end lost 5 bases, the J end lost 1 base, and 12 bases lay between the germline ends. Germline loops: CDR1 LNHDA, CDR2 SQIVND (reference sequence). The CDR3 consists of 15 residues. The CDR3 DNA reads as TGTGCCAGTAGTGGTGGGGGGGCGAGCAATCAGCCCCAGCATTTT. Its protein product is CASSGGGASNQPQHF.

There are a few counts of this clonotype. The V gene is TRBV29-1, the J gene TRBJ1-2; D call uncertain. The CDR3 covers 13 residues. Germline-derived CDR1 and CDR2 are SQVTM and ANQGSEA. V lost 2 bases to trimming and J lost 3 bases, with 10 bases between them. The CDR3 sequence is CSVEWGSDYGYTF. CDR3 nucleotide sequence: TGCAGCGTTGAATGGGGATCTGACTATGGCTACACCTTC.

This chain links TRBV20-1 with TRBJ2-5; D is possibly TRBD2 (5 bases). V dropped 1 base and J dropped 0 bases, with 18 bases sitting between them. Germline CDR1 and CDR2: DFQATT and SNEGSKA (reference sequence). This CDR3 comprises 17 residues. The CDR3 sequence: CSARAGFLQRYQETQYF. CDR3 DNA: TGCAGTGCTAGAGCTGGATTTCTACAGCGGTACCAAGAGACCCAGTACTTC.

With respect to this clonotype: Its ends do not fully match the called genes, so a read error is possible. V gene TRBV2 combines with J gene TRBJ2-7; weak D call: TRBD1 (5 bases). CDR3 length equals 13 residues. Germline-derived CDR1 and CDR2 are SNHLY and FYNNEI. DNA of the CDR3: TGTGCCAACAGTGCATTCCCCAGGGACGAGCAGTACTTC. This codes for CANSAFPRDEQYF. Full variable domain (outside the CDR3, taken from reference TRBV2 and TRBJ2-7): EPEVTQTPSHQVTQMGQEVILRCVPISNHLYFYWYRQILGQKVEFLVSFYNNEISEKSEIFDDQFSVERPDGSNFTLKIRSTKLEDSAMYFCANSAFPRDEQYFGPGTRLTVT.

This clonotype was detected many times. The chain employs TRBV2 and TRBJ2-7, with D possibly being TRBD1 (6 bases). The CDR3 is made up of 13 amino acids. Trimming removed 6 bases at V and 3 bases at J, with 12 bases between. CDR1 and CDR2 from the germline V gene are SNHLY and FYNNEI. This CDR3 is CASSSGQSYEQYF. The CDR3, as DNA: TGTGCCAGCAGCTCTGGACAGAGCTACGAGCAGTACTTC.

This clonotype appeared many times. The CDR3: CSARAGTRQNTEAFF. CDR3 DNA sequence: TGCAGTGCTAGAGCCGGGACAAGGCAGAACACTGAAGCTTTCTTT. The J gene is TRBJ1-1, the V gene TRBV20-1, with D perhaps matching TRBD1 (6 bases). This CDR3 contains 15 residues. V was clipped by 1 base and J by 1 base, with 13 bases between them. Germline V gives CDR1 DFQATT, CDR2 SNEGSKA (reference sequence).

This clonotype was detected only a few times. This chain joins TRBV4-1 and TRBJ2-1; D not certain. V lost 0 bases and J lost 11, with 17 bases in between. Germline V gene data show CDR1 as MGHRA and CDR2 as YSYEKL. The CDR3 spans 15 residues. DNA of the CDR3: TGCGCCAGCAGCCAAGAATCTGTTCCGCATAAGCAGCAGTTCTTC. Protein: CASSQESVPHKQQFF.

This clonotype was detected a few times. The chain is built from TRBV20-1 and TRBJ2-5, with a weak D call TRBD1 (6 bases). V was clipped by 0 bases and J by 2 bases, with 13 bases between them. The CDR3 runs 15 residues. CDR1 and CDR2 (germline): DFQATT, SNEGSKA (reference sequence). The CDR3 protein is CSARDQWDTQETQYF. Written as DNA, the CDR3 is TGCAGTGCTAGAGATCAATGGGACACACAAGAGACCCAGTACTTC.

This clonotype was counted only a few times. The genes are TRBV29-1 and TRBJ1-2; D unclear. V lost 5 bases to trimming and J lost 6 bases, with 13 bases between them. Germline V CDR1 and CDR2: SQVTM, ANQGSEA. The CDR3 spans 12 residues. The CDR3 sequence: CSVMPGVDGYTF. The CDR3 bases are TGCAGCGTTATGCCCGGGGTAGATGGCTACACCTTC.

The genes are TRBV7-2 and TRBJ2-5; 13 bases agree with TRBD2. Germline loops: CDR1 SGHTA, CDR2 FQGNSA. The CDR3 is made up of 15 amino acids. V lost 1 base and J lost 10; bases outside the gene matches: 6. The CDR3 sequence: CASSLGTSGGQDQYF. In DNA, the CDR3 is TGTGCCAGCAGCTTAGGGACTAGCGGGGGCCAGGACCAGTACTTC.

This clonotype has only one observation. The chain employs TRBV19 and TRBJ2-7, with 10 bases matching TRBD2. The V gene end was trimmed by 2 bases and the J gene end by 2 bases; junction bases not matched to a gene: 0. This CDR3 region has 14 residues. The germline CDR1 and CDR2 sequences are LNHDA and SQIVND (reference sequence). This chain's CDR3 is CASSITSGTYEQYF. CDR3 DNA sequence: TGTGCCAGTAGTATAACTAGCGGGACCTACGAGCAGTACTTC.

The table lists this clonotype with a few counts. The CDR3 DNA reads as TGCGCCAGCAGCCAAAGCCTTAACAATGAGCAGTTCTTC. Translated, it gives CASSQSLNNEQFF. This chain links TRBV4-1 with TRBJ2-1; no reliable D call. From germline, CDR1 is MGHRA and CDR2 YSYEKL. CDR3 size: 13 residues. V lost 2 bases to trimming and J lost 5 bases, with 7 bases between them.

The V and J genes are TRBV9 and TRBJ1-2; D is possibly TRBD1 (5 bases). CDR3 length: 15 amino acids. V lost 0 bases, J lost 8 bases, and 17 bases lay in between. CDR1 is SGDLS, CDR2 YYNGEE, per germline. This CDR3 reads CASSVGGLGGSGYTF. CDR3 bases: TGTGCCAGCAGCGTAGGGGGACTAGGAGGAAGCGGCTACACCTTC.

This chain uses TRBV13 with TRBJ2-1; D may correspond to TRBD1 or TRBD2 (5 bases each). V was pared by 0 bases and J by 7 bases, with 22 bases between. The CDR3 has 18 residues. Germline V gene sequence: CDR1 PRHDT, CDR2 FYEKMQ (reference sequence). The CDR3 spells CASSLGRSGTPRRNEQFF. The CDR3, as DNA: TGTGCCAGCAGCTTAGGGAGATCCGGGACCCCAAGGAGGAATGAGCAGTTCTTC. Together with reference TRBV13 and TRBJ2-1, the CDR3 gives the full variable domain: AAGVIQSPRHLIKEKRETATLKCYPIPRHDTVYWYQQGPGQDPQFLISFYEKMQSDKGSIPDRFSAQQFSDYHSELNMSSLELGDSALYFCASSLGRSGTPRRNEQFFGPGTRLTVL.

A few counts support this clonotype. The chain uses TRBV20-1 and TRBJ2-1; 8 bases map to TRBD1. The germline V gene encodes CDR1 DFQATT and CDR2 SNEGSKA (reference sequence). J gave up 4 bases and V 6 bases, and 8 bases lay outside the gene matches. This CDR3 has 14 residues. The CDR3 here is CSARRGTGYNEQFF. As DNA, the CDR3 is TGCAGTGCGCGGCGTGGGACAGGTTACAATGAGCAGTTCTTC.